This entry features one TCR beta chain sequence. Its antigen remains unidentified. Here the CDR3 omits its conserved ending phenylalanine or tryptophan, so a read error is the likely source. The source of the sample is a study of tumor-infiltrating lymphocytes in primary liver carcinoma. Germline-derived CDR1 and CDR2 are MNHEY and SVGEGT. Between the trimmed V and J ends, which lost 2 bases and 1 base, there was a span of 9 bases. The CDR3 has 15 amino acids. A primer in the constant region served to generate TCR beta cDNA from approximately 500 ng of total RNA. For TCR beta, libraries were produced by three nested multiplex PCR rounds using slightly modified ARM-PCR. Two initial PCR rounds of ten to eleven cycles each paired TRBV1-TRBV30 forward primers with a C-beta reverse primer. Via MiXCR, TCRdb re-called the multiplex PCR reads, giving one row per CDR3 protein. The data hold 190,000 or so distinct CDR3 sequences, with around 60% observed a single time.

They got blood RNA out of unsorted whole blood and also pulled out germline DNA. Sampling before surgery obtained roughly 3.8 milliliters of peripheral blood. Study conclusions and caveats: Left bulk and unsorted, the samples did not allow CD4+ and CD8+ repertoires to be compared. Whereas tumor region pairs overlapped more, tumor-adjacent and tumor-blood pairs overlapped less.

V usage is TRBV6-2 or TRBV6-3 and J usage is TRBJ1-5, with unresolved D. Sequenced sample: peripheral blood. The source is an older woman with primary liver carcinoma and hepatitis B virus infection. CDR3 in DNA: TGTGCCAGCAGTTACCCTGGGCTGAGCAATCAGCCCCAGCATCTT. It is translated as CASSYPGLSNQPQHL.